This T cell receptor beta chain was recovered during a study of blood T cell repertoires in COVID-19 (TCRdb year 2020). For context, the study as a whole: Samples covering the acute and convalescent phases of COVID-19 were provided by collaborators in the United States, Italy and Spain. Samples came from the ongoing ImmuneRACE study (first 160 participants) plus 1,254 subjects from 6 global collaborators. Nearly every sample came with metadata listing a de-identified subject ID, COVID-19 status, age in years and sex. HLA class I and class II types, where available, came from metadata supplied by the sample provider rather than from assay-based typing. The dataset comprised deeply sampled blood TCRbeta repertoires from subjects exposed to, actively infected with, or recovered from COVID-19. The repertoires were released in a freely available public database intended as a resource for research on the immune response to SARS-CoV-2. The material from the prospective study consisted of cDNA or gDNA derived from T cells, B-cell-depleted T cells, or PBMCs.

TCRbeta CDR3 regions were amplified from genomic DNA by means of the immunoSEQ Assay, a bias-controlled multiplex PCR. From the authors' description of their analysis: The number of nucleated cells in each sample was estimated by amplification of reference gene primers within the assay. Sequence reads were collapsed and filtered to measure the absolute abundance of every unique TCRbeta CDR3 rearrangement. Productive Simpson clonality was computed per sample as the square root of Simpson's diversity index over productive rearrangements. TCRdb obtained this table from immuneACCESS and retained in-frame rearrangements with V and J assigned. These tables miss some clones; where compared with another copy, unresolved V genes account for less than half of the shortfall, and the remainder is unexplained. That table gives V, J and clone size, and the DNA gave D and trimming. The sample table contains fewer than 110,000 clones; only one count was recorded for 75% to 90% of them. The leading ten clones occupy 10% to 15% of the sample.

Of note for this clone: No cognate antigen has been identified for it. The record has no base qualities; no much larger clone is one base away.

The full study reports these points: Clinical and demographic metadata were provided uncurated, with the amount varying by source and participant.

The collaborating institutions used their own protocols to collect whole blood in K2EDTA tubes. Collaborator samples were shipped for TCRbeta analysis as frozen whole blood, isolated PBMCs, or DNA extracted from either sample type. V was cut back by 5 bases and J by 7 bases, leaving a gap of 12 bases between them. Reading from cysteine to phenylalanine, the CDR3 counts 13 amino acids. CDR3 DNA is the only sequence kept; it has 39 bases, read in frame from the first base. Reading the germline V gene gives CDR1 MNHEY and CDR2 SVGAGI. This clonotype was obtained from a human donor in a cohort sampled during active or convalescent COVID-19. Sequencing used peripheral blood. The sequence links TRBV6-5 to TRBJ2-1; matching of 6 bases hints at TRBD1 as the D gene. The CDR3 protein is CASSQTTGNEQFF. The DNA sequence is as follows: TGTGCCAGCAGTCAAACCACAGGGAATGAGCAGTTCTTC.